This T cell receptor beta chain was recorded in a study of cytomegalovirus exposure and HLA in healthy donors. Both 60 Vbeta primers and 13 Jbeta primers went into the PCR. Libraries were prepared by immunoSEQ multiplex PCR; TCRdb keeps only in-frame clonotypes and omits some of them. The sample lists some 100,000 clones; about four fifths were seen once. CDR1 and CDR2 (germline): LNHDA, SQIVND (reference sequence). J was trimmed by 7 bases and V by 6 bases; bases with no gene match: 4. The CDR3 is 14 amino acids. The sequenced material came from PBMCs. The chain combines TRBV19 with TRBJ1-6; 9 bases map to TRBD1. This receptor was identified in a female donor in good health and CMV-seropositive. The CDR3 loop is CASSPGQGNSPLHF. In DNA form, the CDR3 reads TGTGCCAGTAGCCCGGGACAGGGAAATTCACCCCTCCACTTT.